These T cell receptor beta chains were read from a single sample in a study of cytomegalovirus exposure and HLA in healthy donors. Clones were sequenced by immunoSEQ multiplex PCR, and TCRdb holds only the in-frame ones, with some missing. The repertoire consists of some 71,000 clones, with around 93% occurring once and the leading ten covering over 0.8%. The sample comprised PBMCs. The receptors derive from a woman aged 18-30 years in good health and CMV-seronegative. Both conserved end residues are part of each CDR3. A D gene is named only where the DNA matches it firmly. Some rows have no size entry. The others give once, few or many, or a class for an expanded clone.

V gene	J gene	clone size	CDR3 length	D gene	CDR3 protein	CDR3 DNA
TRBV11-2	TRBJ2-1	-	15	-	CASSFVWSSYNEQFF	TGTGCCAGCAGCTTCGTGTGGAGCTCCTACAATGAGCAGTTCTTC
TRBV5-4	TRBJ2-7	-	13	TRBD1	CASSWGQGNEQYF	TGTGCCAGCAGCTGGGGACAGGGCAACGAGCAGTACTTC
TRBV2	TRBJ1-1	-	10	-	CASISTEAFF	TGTGCCAGCATTTCTACTGAAGCTTTCTTT
TRBV10-3	TRBJ1-1	-	13	TRBD1	CATNRGGNTEAFF	TGTGCCACCAACAGGGGTGGGAACACTGAAGCTTTCTTT
TRBV10-1	TRBJ1-6	-	14	TRBD1	CASSPGQGNSPLHF	TGCGCCAGCAGCCCCGGACAGGGAAATTCACCCCTCCACTTT
TRBV28	TRBJ1-2	-	16	TRBD1	CASSYPRDSPRYGYTF	TGTGCCAGCAGTTACCCTCGGGACAGTCCTCGCTATGGCTACACCTTC
TRBV4-1	TRBJ2-2	-	18	TRBD2	CASSQDHEGLRTPGELFF	TGCGCCAGCAGCCAAGATCACGAGGGACTACGAACACCCGGGGAGCTGTTTTTT
TRBV4-3	TRBJ1-6	-	17	-	CASSQDHGSPYNSPLHF	TGCGCCAGCAGCCAAGATCATGGTAGCCCCTATAATTCACCCCTCCACTTT
TRBV18	TRBJ2-2	-	17	-	CASSTYGNGQGPGELFF	TGTGCCAGCTCAACGTACGGCAATGGGCAGGGTCCCGGGGAGCTGTTTTTT
TRBV15	TRBJ1-1	-	14	TRBD1	CATSPDRMNTEAFF	TGTGCCACCAGCCCGGACAGGATGAACACTGAAGCTTTCTTT
TRBV4-3	TRBJ1-1	-	14	-	CASSAHRVNTEAFF	TGCGCCAGCAGCGCCCACAGGGTGAACACTGAAGCTTTCTTT
TRBV18	TRBJ2-7	-	14	-	CASSDYLSSYEQYF	TGTGCCAGCTCTGACTACTTAAGCTCCTACGAGCAGTACTTC
TRBV6-6	TRBJ1-6	-	15	-	CASSIRNTGNSPLHF	TGTGCCAGCAGTATTCGGAACACGGGTAATTCACCCCTCCACTTT
TRBV6-1	TRBJ1-1	-	13	-	CASSERADTEAFF	TGTGCCAGCAGTGAAAGAGCGGACACTGAAGCTTTCTTT
TRBV4-3	TRBJ1-1	-	16	-	CASSQDREIMNTEAFF	TGCGCCAGCAGCCAAGATCGTGAGATAATGAACACTGAAGCTTTCTTT
TRBV5-6	TRBJ2-5	-	15	-	CASSSRGTAPETQYF	TGTGCCAGCAGCTCACGAGGGACTGCCCCGGAGACCCAGTACTTC
TRBV11-2	TRBJ1-1	-	13	-	CASSLVSSSSAFF	TGTGCCAGCAGCTTAGTTTCGTCGTCCTCGGCTTTCTTT
TRBV27	TRBJ2-5	once	14	-	CASRKAGSKETQYF	TGTGCCAGCAGGAAAGCCGGGAGCAAAGAGACCCAGTACTTC
TRBV27	TRBJ1-2	-	15	TRBD1	CASTARDSVFYGYTF	TGTGCCAGCACCGCCCGGGACAGTGTGTTCTATGGCTACACCTTC
TRBV7-9	TRBJ1-2	-	16	-	CASSSGMGGDNYGYTF	TGTGCCAGCAGCTCGGGGATGGGAGGGGATAACTATGGCTACACCTTC
TRBV28	TRBJ2-1	-	16	TRBD2	CASSSLGVAGDSEQFF	TGTGCCAGCAGTTCTCTCGGGGTAGCGGGGGATAGTGAGCAGTTCTTC
TRBV30	TRBJ2-7	-	15	TRBD2	CAWSGLAGGDYEQYF	TGTGCCTGGAGCGGACTAGCGGGAGGAGACTACGAGCAGTACTTC
TRBV29-1	TRBJ2-3	-	14	TRBD2	CSVVRGGGPDTQYF	TGCAGCGTTGTTCGCGGGGGAGGTCCCGATACGCAGTATTTT
TRBV7-3	TRBJ2-7	-	13	TRBD1	CASSSETGDEQYF	TGTGCCAGCAGCTCCGAAACAGGGGACGAGCAGTACTTC
TRBV6-1	TRBJ2-7	few	13	-	CASSLAGDYEQYF	TGTGCCAGCAGTCTAGCCGGAGACTACGAGCAGTACTTC
TRBV9	TRBJ1-1	-	18	TRBD1	CASSVVRDRGGMNTEAFF	TGTGCCAGCAGCGTCGTTCGGGACAGGGGTGGGATGAACACTGAAGCTTTCTTT
TRBV5-4	TRBJ1-6	-	15	TRBD1	CASSLMAGGNSPLHF	TGTGCCAGCAGCTTGATGGCAGGGGGCAATTCACCCCTCCACTTT